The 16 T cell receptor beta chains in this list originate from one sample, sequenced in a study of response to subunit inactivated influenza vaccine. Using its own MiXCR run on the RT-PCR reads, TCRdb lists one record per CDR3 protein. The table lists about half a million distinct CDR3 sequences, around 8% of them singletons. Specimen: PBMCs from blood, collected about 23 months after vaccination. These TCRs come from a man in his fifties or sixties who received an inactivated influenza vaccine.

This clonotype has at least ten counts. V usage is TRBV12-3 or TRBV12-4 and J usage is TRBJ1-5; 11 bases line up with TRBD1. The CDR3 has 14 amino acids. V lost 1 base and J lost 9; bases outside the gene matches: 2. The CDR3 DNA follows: TGTGCCAGCAGTTTAGGAGGGACAGGGGGGCCCCAGCATTTT. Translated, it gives CASSLGGTGGPQHF.

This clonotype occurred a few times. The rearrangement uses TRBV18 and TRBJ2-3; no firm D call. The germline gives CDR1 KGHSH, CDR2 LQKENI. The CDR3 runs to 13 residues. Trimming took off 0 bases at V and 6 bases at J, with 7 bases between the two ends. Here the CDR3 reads CASSPPSRDTQYF. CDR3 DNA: TGTGCCAGCTCACCACCTTCTCGGGATACGCAGTATTTT. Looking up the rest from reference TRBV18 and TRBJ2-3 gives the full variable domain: NAGVMQNPRHLVRRRGQEARLRCSPMKGHSHVYWYRQLPEEGLKFMVYLQKENIIDESGMPKERFSAEFPKEGPSILRIQQVVRGDSAAYFCASSPPSRDTQYFGPGTRLTVL.

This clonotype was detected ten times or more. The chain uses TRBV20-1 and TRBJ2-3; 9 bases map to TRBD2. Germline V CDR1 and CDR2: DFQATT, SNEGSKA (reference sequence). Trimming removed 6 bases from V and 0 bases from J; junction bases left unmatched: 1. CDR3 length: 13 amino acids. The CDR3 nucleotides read TGCAGTGCCCTAGCGGGGAGCACAGATACGCAGTATTTT. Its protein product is CSALAGSTDTQYF.

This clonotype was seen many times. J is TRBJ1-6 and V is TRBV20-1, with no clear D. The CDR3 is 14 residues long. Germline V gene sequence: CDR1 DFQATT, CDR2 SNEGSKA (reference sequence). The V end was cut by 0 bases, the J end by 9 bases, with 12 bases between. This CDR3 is CSAREGVLGSPLHF. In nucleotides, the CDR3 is TGCAGTGCTAGAGAGGGTGTCTTGGGTTCACCCCTCCACTTT.

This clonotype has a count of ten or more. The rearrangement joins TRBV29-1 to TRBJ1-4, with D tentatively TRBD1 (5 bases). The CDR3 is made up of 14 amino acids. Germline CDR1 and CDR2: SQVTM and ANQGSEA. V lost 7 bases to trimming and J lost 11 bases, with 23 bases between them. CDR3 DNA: TGCAGCGCCTCTGAGGACACCCTTAAAAGGAAACTGTTTTTT. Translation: CSASEDTLKRKLFF.

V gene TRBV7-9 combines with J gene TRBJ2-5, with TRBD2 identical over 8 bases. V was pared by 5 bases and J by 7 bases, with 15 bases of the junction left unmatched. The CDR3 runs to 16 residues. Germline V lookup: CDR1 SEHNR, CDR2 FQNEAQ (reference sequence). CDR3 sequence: CASSNLITSGPGTQYF. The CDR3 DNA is TGTGCCAGCAGCAACCTCATAACTAGCGGTCCAGGGACCCAGTACTTC.

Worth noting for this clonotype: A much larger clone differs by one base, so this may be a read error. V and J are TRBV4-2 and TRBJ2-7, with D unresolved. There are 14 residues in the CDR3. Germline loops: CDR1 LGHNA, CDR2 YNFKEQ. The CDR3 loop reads CAGSQDRHLYEQYF. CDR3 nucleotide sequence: TGTGCCGGCAGCCAAGATCGACACCTATACGAGCAGTACTTC.

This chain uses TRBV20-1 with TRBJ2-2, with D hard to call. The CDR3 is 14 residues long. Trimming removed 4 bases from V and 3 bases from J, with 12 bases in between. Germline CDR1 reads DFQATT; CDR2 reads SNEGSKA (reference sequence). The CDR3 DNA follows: TGCAGTGCTACCCAAGACCTGTACACCGGGGAGCTGTTTTTT. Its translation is CSATQDLYTGELFF.

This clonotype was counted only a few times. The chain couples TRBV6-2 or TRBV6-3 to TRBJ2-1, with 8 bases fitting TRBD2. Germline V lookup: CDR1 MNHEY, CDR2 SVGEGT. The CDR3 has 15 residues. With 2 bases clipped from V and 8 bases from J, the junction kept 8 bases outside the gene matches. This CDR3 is CASSYNRGGWDEQFF. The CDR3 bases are TGTGCCAGCAGTTACAATCGGGGGGGCTGGGATGAGCAGTTCTTC.

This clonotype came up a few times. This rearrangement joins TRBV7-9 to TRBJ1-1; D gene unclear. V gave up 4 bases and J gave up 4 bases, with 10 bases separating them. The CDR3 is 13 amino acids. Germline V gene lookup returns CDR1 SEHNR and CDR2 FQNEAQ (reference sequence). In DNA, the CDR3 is TGTGCCAGCAGCTCCTACGCGGGCACTGAAGCTTTCTTT. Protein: CASSSYAGTEAFF. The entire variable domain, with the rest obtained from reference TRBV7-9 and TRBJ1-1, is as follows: DTGVSQNPRHKITKRGQNVTFRCDPISEHNRLYWYRQTLGQGPEFLTYFQNEAQLEKSRLLSDRFSAERPKGSFSTLEIQRTEQGDSAMYLCASSSYAGTEAFFGQGTRLTVV.

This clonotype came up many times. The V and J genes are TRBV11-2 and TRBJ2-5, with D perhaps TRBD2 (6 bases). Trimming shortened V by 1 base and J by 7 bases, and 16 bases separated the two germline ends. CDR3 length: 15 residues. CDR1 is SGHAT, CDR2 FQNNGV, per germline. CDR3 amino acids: CASSLGGVTGWTQYF. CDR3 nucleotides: TGTGCCAGCAGCTTAGGGGGGGTAACCGGTTGGACCCAGTACTTC.

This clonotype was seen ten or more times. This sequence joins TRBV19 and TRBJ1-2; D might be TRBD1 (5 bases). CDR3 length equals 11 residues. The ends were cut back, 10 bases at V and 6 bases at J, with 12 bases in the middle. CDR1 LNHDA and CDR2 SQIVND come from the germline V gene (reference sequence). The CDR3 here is CATPTRDGYTF. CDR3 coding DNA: TGTGCCACCCCAACCAGGGATGGCTACACCTTC.

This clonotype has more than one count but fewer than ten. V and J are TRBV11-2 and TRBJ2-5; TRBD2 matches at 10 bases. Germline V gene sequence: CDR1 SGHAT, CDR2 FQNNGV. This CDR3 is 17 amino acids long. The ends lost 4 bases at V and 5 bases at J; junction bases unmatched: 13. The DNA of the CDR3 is TGTGCCAGCAGCTCTACACTATTAGCGGGGGGCGGGGAGACCCAGTACTTC. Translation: CASSSTLLAGGGETQYF.

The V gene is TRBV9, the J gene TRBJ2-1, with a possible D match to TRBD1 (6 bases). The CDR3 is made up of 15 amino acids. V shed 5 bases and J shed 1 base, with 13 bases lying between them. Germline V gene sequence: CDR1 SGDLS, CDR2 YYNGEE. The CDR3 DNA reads TGTGCCAGCAGTACACAGGGAATTTCCTACAATGAGCAGTTCTTC. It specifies CASSTQGISYNEQFF.

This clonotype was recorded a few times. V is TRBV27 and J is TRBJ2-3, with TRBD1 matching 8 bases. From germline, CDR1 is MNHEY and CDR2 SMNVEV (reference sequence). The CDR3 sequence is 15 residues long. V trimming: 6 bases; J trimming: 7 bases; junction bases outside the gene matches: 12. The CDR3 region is CASSVGQGRGYTQYF. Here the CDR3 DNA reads TGTGCCAGCAGCGTAGGACAGGGACGTGGGTATACGCAGTATTTT.

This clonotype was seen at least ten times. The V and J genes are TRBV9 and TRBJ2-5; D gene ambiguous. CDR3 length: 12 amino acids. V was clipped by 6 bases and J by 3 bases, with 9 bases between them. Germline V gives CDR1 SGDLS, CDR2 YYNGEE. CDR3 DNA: TGTGCCAGCAATCGCGTAGAAGAGACCCAGTACTTC. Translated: CASNRVEETQYF.